The TCR beta chain described here comes from a study of cytomegalovirus exposure and HLA in healthy donors. The PCR employed 60 Vbeta primers together with 13 Jbeta primers. Sequencing was performed with immunoSEQ multiplex PCR; in TCRdb, only in-frame clones are kept and a portion is missing. The sample includes some 130,000 clones, around three quarters of them seen just once. This CDR3 is built from 17 residues. V dropped 4 bases and J dropped 6; count of bases not matched to a gene: 15. Germline V gene sequence: CDR1 SGHRS, CDR2 YFSETQ. Study-level points and caveats: A prior analysis recorded that most TCR beta V segments were productive about 90% or about 30% of the time.

This clone was observed a handful of times. As yet, its antigen is unknown. The sample was PBMCs. This chain connects TRBV5-1 to TRBJ2-1; 8 bases line up with TRBD2. This receptor was obtained from a woman aged 55-69 years in good health and CMV-seropositive. In DNA, the CDR3 is TGCGCCAGCAGCCTGGGGTACGGCGGGGGGCTGACCAATGAGCAGTTCTTC. It is translated as CASSLGYGGGLTNEQFF.